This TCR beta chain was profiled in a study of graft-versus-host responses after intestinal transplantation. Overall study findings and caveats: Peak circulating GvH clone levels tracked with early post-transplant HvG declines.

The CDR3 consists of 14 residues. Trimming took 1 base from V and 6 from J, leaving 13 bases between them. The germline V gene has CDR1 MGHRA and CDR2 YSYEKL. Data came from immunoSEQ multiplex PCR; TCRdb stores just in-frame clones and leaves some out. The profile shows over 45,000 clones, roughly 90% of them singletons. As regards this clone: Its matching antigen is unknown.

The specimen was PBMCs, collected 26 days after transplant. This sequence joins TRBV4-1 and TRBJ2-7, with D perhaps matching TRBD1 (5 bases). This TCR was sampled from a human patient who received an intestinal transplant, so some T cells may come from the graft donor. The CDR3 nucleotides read TGCGCCAGCAGCCAAGCAGCAGGGCTACTCGAGCAGTACTTC. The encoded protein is CASSQAAGLLEQYF.